This T cell receptor (beta chain) was sequenced for a study of STAT3 mutations in large granular lymphocyte leukemia. Using immunoSEQ multiplex PCR, the repertoire was profiled, and TCRdb retains in-frame clones only, with some absent. The repertoire has tens of thousands of clones, approximately 91% of them found once; the top ten carry about 0.46%. Notes on the study in general: In T-cell large granular lymphocyte leukemia, about half of patients showed multiple immunodominant subclonotypes. In some patients, a small highly pathogenic clone possibly went undetected.

Comments on this clone: Its antigen is still unknown.

CDR3 size: 14 residues. Germline CDR1 SGHNT, CDR2 YYREEE (reference sequence). Trimming pared 6 bases from V and 4 bases from J, leaving 15 bases between. The sequenced sample consisted of PBMCs. The sequence came from a human donor with T large granular lymphocyte leukemia. Some clones in this sample may be carry-over from other donors' samples. V usage is TRBV5-4 and J usage is TRBJ2-3, with D possibly called TRBD1 or TRBD2 (6 bases each). CDR3: CASTTLRGADTQYF. CDR3 coding DNA: TGTGCCAGCACCACCCTGAGGGGGGCAGATACGCAGTATTTT.